Following are 2 T cell receptor beta chains from one sample sequenced in a study of vaccination effects on CD4 cells after COVID-19 (dated 2022 in TCRdb). Their antigens remain unidentified. Receptor libraries were prepared by the immunoSEQ multiplex PCR assay. TCRdb holds this immuneACCESS table with in-frame rearrangements only. Some clones are missing; in checked studies, unresolved V genes explain under half, and the rest has no known cause. For this sample there are tens of thousands of clones; approximately 76% appear just once. The top ten hold around 0.9% of the sample. The ViraFEST assay stimulated PBMC with viral peptide pools and then used TCR sequencing to identify antigen-specific CD4+ T cell clonotypes by expansion. After more than 9 days of culture, CD4+ T cells were isolated with the EasySep CD4+ T cell isolation kit. Each participant received two doses of an mRNA SARS-CoV-2 vaccine, either BNT162b2 or mRNA-1273.

The specimen was CD4+ T cells from PBMCs cultured with HCoV-OC43 spike peptides, collected after COVID-19 vaccination. The cell subset or site label on this specimen signifies: HCoV-OC43 spike overlapping peptide pool stimulation. The receptors were sampled from a human donor who received a COVID-19 vaccine.

V is TRBV5-1 and J is TRBJ2-5, with D possibly being TRBD2 (6 bases). Trimming pared 0 bases from V and 2 bases from J, leaving 11 bases between. Germline V gene data show CDR1 as SGHRS and CDR2 as YFSETQ. CDR3 length equals 15 residues. The DNA for the CDR3 is TGCGCCAGCAGCTTGGCCGGGAGACAGCAAGAGACCCAGTACTTC. This sequence encodes CASSLAGRQQETQYF.

The V call is TRBV7-9, the J call TRBJ2-5, with D tentatively TRBD2 (7 bases). Looked up from germline, CDR1 is SEHNR and CDR2 is FQNEAQ (reference sequence). The CDR3 consists of 15 residues. V gave up 5 bases and J gave up 5 bases, with 18 bases separating them. CDR3 amino acids: CASSPQQGGAETQYF. In DNA, the CDR3 is TGTGCCAGCAGCCCACAACAGGGAGGGGCTGAGACCCAGTACTTC.